The text below deals with one TCR beta chain. What antigen it recognizes has not been identified. One base away there is no much larger clone; base qualities are not given. The library relied on the immunoSEQ multiplex PCR assay. As stored in TCRdb, this immuneACCESS dataset retains in-frame rearrangements with V and J assigned. A fraction of the clones does not appear; measured against another copy, unresolved V genes explain less than half of the discrepancy, and the remainder lacks a known reason. This sample comprises around 730,000 clones, 70% to 90% of them detected only once. 0.008% to 0.011% of the sample is held by the ten biggest clonotypes. This entry comes from a study of shared T cell receptors in the human thymus (dated by TCRdb to 2020 to 2022). Context from the whole study: The study investigated the way shared, self-reactive T-cell receptor alpha chains are produced in the human thymus.

The CDR3, from cysteine to phenylalanine, totals 17 residues. The DNA shown is the 51-base CDR3, in frame from base 1. The germline V gene specifies SGHVS as CDR1 and FQNEAQ as CDR2. V and J are trimmed by 3 bases and 3 bases, and the gene matches miss 11 bases of the junction. These same data were also listed under a study on human thymus T cells. As the second paper documents: The donors were immunologically healthy infants in Finland who had open corrective cardiac surgery for congenital heart defects. Thymus tissue was collected as surgical resects that were removed during corrective cardiac surgery. Usage of V and J gene segments appeared to be biased in both the thymic and the peripheral blood repertoires. According to the related research, thymic TCR repertoires were highly overlapping among unrelated individuals. TCR alpha and beta repertoires from roughly 8 infant thymus samples and a few related peripheral blood samples were characterized in the study. Donor ages ranged from roughly 7 to 250 days, and the cohort comprised five to seven male and two female infants. Thymocytes were mechanically released from the tissue and were stored as pellets of about 8.5-31 million cells at -70 degrees C. Genomic DNA was extracted from frozen cell pellets with a QIAsymphony instrument. The immunoSEQ multiplex PCR assay was used to amplify the TCRB and TCRAD loci from a standardized quantity of quality-controlled genomic DNA. Amplicons spanned the V(D)J region at a length sufficient to cover the CDR3 and identify V and J genes. The commercial immunoSEQ service was used to sequence amplicons on an Illumina platform. Primer bias and sequencing errors were corrected as previously described, and TCRAD and TCRB were defined on the basis of the IMGT database. Repertoires were analysed with immunoSEQ Analyzer 3.0 and VDJTools, covering basic statistics, V/J segment usage, diversity estimates, rarefaction and pairwise overlap. Chao1, ChaoE, Efron-Thisted, Shannon and inverse Simpson indices were used to estimate diversity, which was also estimated on datasets down-sampled to the smallest sample. Repertoire overlap was assessed by strict matching of CDR3 nucleotide sequence, V gene and J gene, and clustering was done by Jaccard-based multidimensional scaling. Thymus samples yielded on average approximately 800,000 unique TCRB clonotypes, compared with some 83,000 from blood samples.

The sequenced sample was thymocytes. This clonotype originated in a girl less than two years old with a congenital heart defect. Donor details come from another sample of the same person, matched by shared clones. The chain is encoded by TRBV7-8 joined to TRBJ2-3, with 8 central nucleotides matching TRBD2. The DNA sequence is given as TGTGCCAGCAGCTTCCCCCCCCGGGGGGGGGAAACAGATACGCAGTATTTT. Its protein product is CASSFPPRGGETDTQYF.